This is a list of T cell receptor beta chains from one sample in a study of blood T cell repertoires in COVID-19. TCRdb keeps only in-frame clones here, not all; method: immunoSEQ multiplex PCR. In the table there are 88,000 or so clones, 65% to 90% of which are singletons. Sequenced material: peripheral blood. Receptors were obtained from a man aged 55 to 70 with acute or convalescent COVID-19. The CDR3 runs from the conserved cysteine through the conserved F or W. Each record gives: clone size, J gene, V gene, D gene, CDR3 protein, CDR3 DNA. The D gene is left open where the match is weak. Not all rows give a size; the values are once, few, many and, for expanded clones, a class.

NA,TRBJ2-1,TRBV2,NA,CASSEARGPGQFF,TGTGCCAGCAGTGAAGCGCGAGGGCCGGGGCAGTTCTTC
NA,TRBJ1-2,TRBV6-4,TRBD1,CASSLNPGTGFSHGYTF,TGTGCCAGCAGCCTTAACCCCGGGACAGGGTTCTCTCATGGCTACACCTTC
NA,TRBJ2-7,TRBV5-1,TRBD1,CASSLAGTGVDEQYF,TGCGCCAGCAGCTTGGCCGGGACAGGGGTCGACGAGCAGTACTTC
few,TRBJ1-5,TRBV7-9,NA,CASSPWIAGGNQPQHF,TGTGCCAGCAGCCCCTGGATAGCGGGTGGCAATCAGCCCCAGCATTTT
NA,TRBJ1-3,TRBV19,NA,CASRTGGNTIYF,TGTGCCAGTAGGACGGGAGGAAACACCATATATTTT
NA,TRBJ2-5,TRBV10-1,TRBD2,CASSESLAGEETQYF,TGCGCCAGCAGTGAGTCCCTAGCGGGAGAAGAGACCCAGTACTTC
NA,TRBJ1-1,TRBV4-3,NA,CASSLGLLNTEAFF,TGCGCCAGCAGCCTGGGACTGTTGAACACTGAAGCTTTCTTT
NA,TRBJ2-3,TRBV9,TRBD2,CASSVDRGSGRGTDTQYF,TGTGCCAGCAGCGTAGATCGGGGTAGCGGGAGGGGCACAGATACGCAGTATTTT
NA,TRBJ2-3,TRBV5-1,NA,CASSLRGTYADTQYF,TGCGCCAGCAGCTTGCGAGGAACGTATGCGGATACGCAGTATTTT
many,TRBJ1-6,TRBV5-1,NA,CASSLALGGSSYNSPLHF,TGCGCCAGCAGCTTGGCTCTCGGGGGAAGCTCCTATAATTCACCCCTCCACTTT
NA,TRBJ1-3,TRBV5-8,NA,CASSAAWVTRSGNTIYF,TGTGCCAGCAGCGCGGCGTGGGTCACCCGCTCTGGAAACACCATATATTTT
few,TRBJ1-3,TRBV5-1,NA,CASSLYGTGGSGNTIYF,TGCGCCAGCAGCTTGTACGGGACTGGGGGTTCTGGAAACACCATATATTTT
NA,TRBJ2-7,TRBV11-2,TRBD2,CASSQEPGLAAAYEQYF,TGTGCCAGCAGCCAGGAACCGGGACTAGCGGCGGCCTACGAGCAGTACTTC
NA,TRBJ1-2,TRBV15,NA,CATSRVLGGLDGYTF,TGTGCCACCAGCAGAGTCTTAGGGGGTCTCGATGGCTACACCTTC
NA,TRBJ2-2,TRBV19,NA,CASSRGRRENTGELFF,TGTGCCAGTAGCCGGGGGAGACGAGAGAACACCGGGGAGCTGTTTTTT
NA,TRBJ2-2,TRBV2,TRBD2,CASSLAGAGELFF,TGTGCCAGCAGTTTAGCGGGAGCCGGGGAGCTGTTTTTT
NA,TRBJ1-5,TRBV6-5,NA,CASRLSGGGNQPQHF,TGTGCCAGCAGACTCTCAGGCGGGGGGAATCAGCCCCAGCATTTT
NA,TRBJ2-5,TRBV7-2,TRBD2,CASSLVGGAWETQYF,TGTGCCAGCAGCTTAGTCGGGGGGGCCTGGGAGACCCAGTACTTC
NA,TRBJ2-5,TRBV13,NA,CASSLGAGGRIGETQYF,TGTGCCAGCAGCTTAGGGGCAGGGGGGAGGATTGGAGAGACCCAGTACTTC
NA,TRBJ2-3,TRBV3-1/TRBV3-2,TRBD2,CASSRILAGGSTDTQYF,TGTGCCAGCAGCAGGATTTTAGCGGGAGGGTCCACAGATACGCAGTATTTT
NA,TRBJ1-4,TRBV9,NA,CASTESGGSNEKLFF,TGTGCCAGCACCGAATCCGGGGGATCTAATGAAAAACTGTTTTTT
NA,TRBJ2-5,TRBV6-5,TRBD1,CARPTGSSQETQYF,TGTGCCAGACCGACAGGGAGTTCGCAAGAGACCCAGTACTTC
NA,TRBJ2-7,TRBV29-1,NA,CSVAYRAREQYF,TGCAGCGTCGCCTACAGGGCAAGGGAGCAGTACTTC
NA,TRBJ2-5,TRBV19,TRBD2,CASSTGLAYQETQYF,TGTGCCAGTAGTACGGGACTAGCGTACCAAGAGACCCAGTACTTC
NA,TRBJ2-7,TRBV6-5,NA,CASSYSPAAYEQYF,TGTGCCAGCAGTTACTCCCCGGCGGCCTACGAGCAGTACTTC
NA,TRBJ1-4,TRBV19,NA,CASSLRGSINEKLFF,TGTGCCAGTAGTCTCCGAGGGTCTATTAATGAAAAACTGTTTTTT
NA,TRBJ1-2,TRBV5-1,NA,CASSFQGYGYTF,TGCGCCAGCAGCTTTCAGGGCTATGGCTACACCTTC
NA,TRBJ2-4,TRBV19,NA,CASSIGQQNIQYF,TGTGCCAGTAGTATAGGGCAACAAAACATTCAGTACTTC
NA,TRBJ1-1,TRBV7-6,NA,CASSFARNTEAFF,TGTGCCAGCAGCTTTGCGCGGAACACTGAAGCTTTCTTT
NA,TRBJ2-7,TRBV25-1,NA,CASSDPTVRPYEQYF,TGTGCCAGCAGTGACCCGACAGTAAGGCCCTACGAGCAGTACTTC
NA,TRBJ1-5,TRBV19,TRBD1,CASSPTGGNQPQHF,TGTGCCAGTAGTCCCACAGGGGGCAATCAGCCCCAGCATTTT
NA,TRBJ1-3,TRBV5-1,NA,CASRTTQGGNTIYF,TGCGCCAGCAGAACAACTCAGGGTGGAAACACCATATATTTT
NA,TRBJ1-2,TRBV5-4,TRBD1,CASSLLTGGFRGYTF,TGTGCCAGCAGCTTGCTGACAGGGGGCTTTCGTGGCTACACCTTC
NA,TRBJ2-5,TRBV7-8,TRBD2,CASNPGLLETQYF,TGTGCCAGCAACCCGGGACTATTGGAGACCCAGTACTTC
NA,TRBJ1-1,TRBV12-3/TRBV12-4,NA,CASSLGKNTEAFF,TGTGCCAGCAGTTTGGGCAAAAACACTGAAGCTTTCTTT
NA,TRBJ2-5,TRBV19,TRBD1,CASSKGQGAETQYF,TGTGCCAGTAGTAAGGGACAGGGGGCAGAGACCCAGTACTTC
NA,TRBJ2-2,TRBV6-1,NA,CASSEVESTGELFF,TGTGCCAGCAGTGAAGTAGAAAGCACCGGGGAGCTGTTTTTT
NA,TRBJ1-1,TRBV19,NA,CASSIQGPGTEAFF,TGTGCCAGTAGTATTCAGGGCCCCGGGACTGAAGCTTTCTTT
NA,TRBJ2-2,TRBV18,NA,CASSPLDPGGGGELFF,TGTGCCAGCTCACCACTTGACCCAGGAGGAGGGGGGGAGCTGTTTTTT
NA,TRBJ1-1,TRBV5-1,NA,CASSLVGDKNTEAFF,TGCGCCAGCAGCTTAGTCGGGGACAAGAACACTGAAGCTTTCTTT